This is a list of T cell receptor beta chains from one sample in a study of shared clonotypes between healthy human individuals. Method: immunoSEQ multiplex PCR; TCRdb's copy keeps in-frame clones and lacks some. The table has over 1.5 million clones, around 98% seen once. The sequencing input was naive CD4+ T cells sorted from blood. The receptors shown here come from a man under 40 in good health. Each CDR3 is given with its conserved first and last residue. A D gene is named only where the DNA matches it firmly. Only some rows state a clone size, as once, few, many or a class for expanded clones.

clone size,D gene,J gene,V gene,CDR3 DNA,CDR3 protein
once,-,TRBJ2-2,TRBV19,TGTGCCAGTAGTATAGTCCACGACGCATTCACCACCGGGGAGCTGTTTTTT,CASSIVHDAFTTGELFF
-,-,TRBJ2-7,TRBV7-9,TGTGCCAGCAGCTTAGCCGTGTCTGTCTACGAGCAGTACTTC,CASSLAVSVYEQYF
-,-,TRBJ2-5,TRBV10-3,TGTGCCACCTCCGGAGCGGGACAGGAGACCCAGTACTTC,CATSGAGQETQYF
-,TRBD2,TRBJ2-3,TRBV5-1,TGCGCCAGCAGCAAACTAGCGGGCGGGAACACAGATACGCAGTATTTT,CASSKLAGGNTDTQYF
once,-,TRBJ2-7,TRBV19,TGTGCCAGTAGTATTAGTCGGGGAGAGTACGAGCAGTACTTC,CASSISRGEYEQYF
-,-,TRBJ1-1,TRBV27,TGTGCCAGCAGTTTATCGGCAGTGATGTACACTGAAGCTTTCTTT,CASSLSAVMYTEAFF
once,-,TRBJ1-1,TRBV5-4,TGTGCCAGCAGCTTGACAGGGAGCACTGAAGCTTTCTTT,CASSLTGSTEAFF
-,TRBD1,TRBJ1-2,TRBV19,TGTGCCAGTAGTATAGTTAGGGGACAGTCCTATGGCTACACCTTC,CASSIVRGQSYGYTF
-,-,TRBJ2-3,TRBV29-1,TGCAGCGCCGCGTGGCTAAGAATTGCAGATACGCAGTATTTT,CSAAWLRIADTQYF
once,-,TRBJ2-7,TRBV6-5,TGTGCCAGCAAACAAGGTCCGGGACCCCTCTACGAGCAGTACTTC,CASKQGPGPLYEQYF
-,-,TRBJ2-3,TRBV6-1,TGTGCCAGCAGGGAAGCTGGCCCCGGCACAGATACGCAGTATTTT,CASREAGPGTDTQYF
-,TRBD1,TRBJ2-3,TRBV28,TGTGCCAGCACTCCCCTGCCGGGACAGGGGGCTGGCACAGATACGCAGTATTTT,CASTPLPGQGAGTDTQYF
-,-,TRBJ1-1,TRBV28,TGTGCCAGCAGTTTAATCAGGGATGGCACTGAAGCTTTCTTT,CASSLIRDGTEAFF
-,-,TRBJ2-2,TRBV11-2,TGTGCCAGCAGCTTAGATTCGGGACGGACGAACACCGGGGAGCTGTTTTTT,CASSLDSGRTNTGELFF
-,TRBD1,TRBJ2-7,TRBV2,TGTGCCAGCCAAATCGGACAGGGGGCTTACGTTTACGAGCAGTACTTC,CASQIGQGAYVYEQYF
-,-,TRBJ2-7,TRBV5-1,TGCGCCAGCAGCAATTCACCTCAGGGGTCCTACGAGCAGTACTTC,CASSNSPQGSYEQYF
once,-,TRBJ2-3,TRBV5-1,TGCGCCAGCAGCTTGGCCGGCGCAGGGCAGGATACGCAGTATTTT,CASSLAGAGQDTQYF
-,TRBD1,TRBJ2-3,TRBV5-8,TGTGCCAGCAGCCTGGACAGGGGTACAGATACGCAGTATTTT,CASSLDRGTDTQYF
-,TRBD1,TRBJ2-1,TRBV18,TGTGCCAGCTCACCTTCCGCGACAGGGGCGTACAATGAGCAGTTCTTC,CASSPSATGAYNEQFF
-,-,TRBJ1-3,TRBV15,TGTGCCACCAGCAGAGAGGGCTTCTCTGGAAACACCATATATTTT,CATSREGFSGNTIYF
-,-,TRBJ2-7,TRBV9,TGTGCCAGCAGCGTAGCTGGGGGACGGGAGCAGTACTTC,CASSVAGGREQYF
-,TRBD1,TRBJ1-4,TRBV7-8,TGTGCCAGCAGCGCGACAGGGGGGAGGGAGGAAAAACTGTTTTTT,CASSATGGREEKLFF
-,-,TRBJ2-1,TRBV5-4,TGTGCCAGCAGCACAAGGACCTACAATGAGCAGTTCTTC,CASSTRTYNEQFF
-,-,TRBJ2-7,TRBV14,TGTGCCAGCAGCCAAGATCTCTTCCAGGGGACCTACGAGCAGTACTTC,CASSQDLFQGTYEQYF
-,TRBD2,TRBJ2-1,TRBV5-4,TGTGCCAGCAGCTCCAATCCGGGACTAGCGGGAGGTGAGCAGTTCTTC,CASSSNPGLAGGEQFF
-,TRBD2,TRBJ2-1,TRBV9,TGTGCCAGCAGCGTAGCACTAGCGGACACCCCGAGTAATGAGCAGTTCTTC,CASSVALADTPSNEQFF
-,-,TRBJ2-5,TRBV12-1,TGTGCCAGCAGCTTTGGACTAGCGGGGCACCAAGAGACCCAGTACTTC,CASSFGLAGHQETQYF
few,TRBD2,TRBJ2-3,TRBV6-4,TGTGCCAGCAGTCCAATAGCGGGGGCTGCAGATACGCAGTATTTT,CASSPIAGAADTQYF
-,-,TRBJ2-5,TRBV5-1,TGCGCCAGCAGCTTCGCGAGAGGTAAAGAGACCCAGTACTTC,CASSFARGKETQYF
-,-,TRBJ1-4,TRBV15,TGTGCCACCAGCCTAAATGAAAAACTGTTTTTT,CATSLNEKLFF
-,-,TRBJ2-1,TRBV5-6,TGTGCCAGCCGGCTCGCGGGCTACTCCTACAATGAGCAGTTCTTC,CASRLAGYSYNEQFF
-,TRBD2,TRBJ2-7,TRBV5-6,TGTGCCAGCAAAAATGGTGTTGGACTAGCGCTCCTCGAGCAGTACTTC,CASKNGVGLALLEQYF
once,-,TRBJ1-1,TRBV5-1,TGCGCCAGCAGCTTGGACCTCACGAGGAACACTGAAGCTTTCTTT,CASSLDLTRNTEAFF
-,-,TRBJ2-1,TRBV10-1,TGCGCCAGCGGCAACTCAGCCTACAATGAGCAGTTCTTC,CASGNSAYNEQFF
-,-,TRBJ2-6,TRBV12-5,TGTGCTAGTGGTTACACGCGTGCAGGACAAAGTCGGGCCAACGTCCTGACTTTC,CASGYTRAGQSRANVLTF
-,-,TRBJ2-1,TRBV19,TGTGCCAGTAATAGCCTCATGAGCTCCTACAATGAGCAGTTCTTC,CASNSLMSSYNEQFF
-,-,TRBJ2-3,TRBV5-1,TGCGCCAGCAGCCCCACAGGGACCCCCACAGATACGCAGTATTTT,CASSPTGTPTDTQYF
-,TRBD1,TRBJ1-2,TRBV18,TGTGCCAGCTCATTGTCCCGGACAGGGAAGGGCTATGGCTACACCTTC,CASSLSRTGKGYGYTF
-,-,TRBJ2-7,TRBV21-1,TGTGCCAGCAGCCATAGTCTAGCGAGAGACTACGAGCAGTACTTC,CASSHSLARDYEQYF
-,-,TRBJ1-1,TRBV9,TGTGCCAGCAGCGTGGCGGACACTGAAGCTTTCTTT,CASSVADTEAFF
-,-,TRBJ2-7,TRBV28,TGTGCCAGCAGTTTCAAGCTTTGGTCTAGCGTAGAGATGACCTACGAGCAGTACTTC,CASSFKLWSSVEMTYEQYF
-,TRBD1,TRBJ1-4,TRBV4-1,TGCGCCAGCAGAGATAACAGGGGCCCGAGGGAAAAACTGTTTTTT,CASRDNRGPREKLFF
-,TRBD2,TRBJ2-3,TRBV11-2,TGTGCCAGCAGCTTAAGCCGACTAGCGGGGTATACGCAGTATTTT,CASSLSRLAGYTQYF
-,-,TRBJ2-7,TRBV30,TGTGCCTGGAGCAAGAGCTCCTACGAGCAGTACTTC,CAWSKSSYEQYF
-,-,TRBJ1-1,TRBV7-2,TGTGCCAGCAGCTTAGAAGGAACGGGGACTGAAGCTTTCTTT,CASSLEGTGTEAFF
-,-,TRBJ2-5,TRBV2,TGTGCCAGCAGTGTTGGCGCTCTGGGAGAGACCCAGTACTTC,CASSVGALGETQYF
-,TRBD1,TRBJ1-5,TRBV5-8,TGTGCCAGCAGCACCCGGGACAGGGACCATCAGCCCCAGCATTTT,CASSTRDRDHQPQHF
once,-,TRBJ2-7,TRBV27,TGTGCCAGCAGTTTTCAGGGATCAATTAGGGAGCAGTACTTC,CASSFQGSIREQYF